Listed here are 15 T cell receptor beta chains from one sample, sequenced in a study of Graves' ophthalmopathy and Graves' hyperthyroidism. RNA transcripts yielded amplified TCR beta CDR3 regions. HTBI primers served in a first-round RT-PCR, which a second-round multiplex PCR followed. From the multiplex PCR reads, TCRdb called clonotypes with MiXCR, one entry per CDR3 protein. Among a few hundred thousand distinct CDR3 sequences, 15% to 17% were seen once, and the ten largest hold approximately 7%. What was sequenced was peripheral blood. The source is a woman aged 18-29 years with stable Graves' hyperthyroidism.

This clonotype was counted many times. The rearrangement joins TRBV7-2 to TRBJ2-7, with D possibly being TRBD1 or TRBD2 (5 bases each). Germline-derived CDR1 and CDR2 are SGHTA and FQGNSA. The V and J ends lost 2 bases and 2 bases respectively, with 10 bases between them. The CDR3 is 14 amino acids. The CDR3 loop reads CASSLMGEAYEQYF. CDR3 in DNA: TGTGCCAGCAGCTTAATGGGGGAAGCCTACGAGCAGTACTTC.

There are many counts of this clonotype. This sequence joins TRBV6-5 and TRBJ2-7, with TRBD2 identical over 7 bases. CDR3 size: 13 residues. J gave up 4 bases and V 3 bases, and 3 bases lay outside the gene matches. Germline V gene sequence: CDR1 MNHEY, CDR2 SVGAGI. In DNA form, the CDR3 reads TGTGCCAGCAGTTATGTCGGGGGGTACGAGCAGTACTTC. Amino acid sequence: CASSYVGGYEQYF.

The chain couples TRBV5-1 to TRBJ2-7; D is perhaps TRBD2 (5 bases). Deletions cut 0 bases from V and 5 bases from J, with 12 bases between. This CDR3 has 14 residues. CDR1 SGHRS and CDR2 YFSETQ come from the germline V gene. CDR3 coding DNA: TGCGCCAGCAGCTTGGCCCGGGAAATTGACGAGCAGTACTTC. Protein product: CASSLAREIDEQYF.

The sample holds many counts of this clonotype. The chain is built from TRBV5-1 and TRBJ1-1, with 7 bases aligning to TRBD1. The CDR3 loop spans 16 amino acids. V lost 0 bases and J lost 0; bases outside the gene matches: 5. CDR1 and CDR2 from the germline V gene are SGHRS and YFSETQ. The CDR3 DNA is TGCGCCAGCAGCTTGGGGGCAGGGGGGATGAACACTGAAGCTTTCTTT. Its translation is CASSLGAGGMNTEAFF.

The gene calls are TRBV11-2 and TRBJ2-4; tentatively, D is TRBD1 or TRBD2 (5 bases each). V was shortened by 1 base and J by 6 bases, with 10 bases between the two germline ends. Germline V gives CDR1 SGHAT, CDR2 FQNNGV. This CDR3 has 14 amino acids. In DNA form, the CDR3 reads TGTGCCAGCAGCTTAGGTTCAGGGAGAAACATTCAGTACTTC. Protein: CASSLGSGRNIQYF. Variable domain in full (rest from reference TRBV11-2 and TRBJ2-4): EAGVAQSPRYKIIEKRQSVAFWCNPISGHATLYWYQQILGQGPKLLIQFQNNGVVDDSQLPKDRFSAERLKGVDSTLKIQPAKLEDSAVYLCASSLGSGRNIQYFGAGTRLSVL.

At least ten counts were recorded for this clonotype. The V gene is TRBV12-3 or TRBV12-4, the J gene TRBJ1-2; no clear D. The CDR3 loop spans 15 amino acids. V was shortened by 7 bases and J by 0 bases, with 15 bases between the two germline ends. The CDR3 DNA is TGTGCCAGCACTTTCGGGAGGGTCCCTAACTATGGCTACACCTTC. Encoded protein: CASTFGRVPNYGYTF.

This clonotype has a count of ten or more. The chain uses TRBV25-1 and TRBJ2-7; the D is unclear. Trimming took off 8 bases at V and 0 bases at J, with 11 bases between the two ends. This CDR3 has 13 amino acids. Germline-derived CDR1 and CDR2 are MGHDK and SYGVNS. CDR3 in DNA: TGTGCCAGCCATTCAGAGAGCTCCTACGAGCAGTACTTC. Translation: CASHSESSYEQYF.

The chain has TRBV28 and TRBJ1-2; 8 bases fit TRBD1. CDR3 size: 14 residues. The V gene end was trimmed by 6 bases and the J gene end by 4 bases; junction bases not matched to a gene: 7. Germline values: CDR1 MDHEN, CDR2 SYDVKM. Here the CDR3 reads CASSPDRDLYGYTF. The CDR3 nucleotides read TGTGCCAGCAGCCCGGACAGGGATCTCTATGGCTACACCTTC.

There are a few counts of this clonotype. This chain uses TRBV4-1 with TRBJ1-1; 7 nucleotides align to TRBD1. With 1 base clipped from V and 0 bases from J, the junction kept 11 bases outside the gene matches. CDR1 is MGHRA, CDR2 YSYEKL, per germline. The CDR3 spans 18 residues. CDR3 residues: CASSQAGGSGGMNTEAFF. The CDR3 coding sequence is TGCGCCAGCAGCCAAGCGGGGGGCTCAGGGGGAATGAACACTGAAGCTTTCTTT.

The sample holds many counts of this clonotype. The gene calls are TRBV14 and TRBJ2-2, with D hard to call. V lost 2 bases to trimming and J lost 2 bases, with 6 bases between them. The CDR3 has 14 residues. The V gene's germline CDR1 is SGHDN and CDR2 FVKESK. Here the CDR3 DNA reads TGTGCCAGCAGCCAATTGGACAACACCGGGGAGCTGTTTTTT. This encodes CASSQLDNTGELFF. The whole variable domain, remainder taken from reference TRBV14 and TRBJ2-2, is EAGVTQFPSHSVIEKGQTVTLRCDPISGHDNLYWYRRVMGKEIKFLLHFVKESKQDESGMPNNRFLAERTGGTYSTLKVQPAELEDSGVYFCASSQLDNTGELFFGEGSRLTVL.

DNA for the CDR3: TGCAGCGTTGCTTGGCGGGAAAACACTGAAGCTTTCTTT. This encodes CSVAWRENTEAFF. This chain uses TRBV29-1 with TRBJ1-1; D not resolved. Trimming took 4 bases from V and 2 from J, leaving 11 bases between them. From germline, CDR1 is SQVTM and CDR2 ANQGSEA. This CDR3 is built from 13 residues.

This clonotype was seen many times. The chain is built from TRBV9 and TRBJ2-7; the D is unclear. CDR3 length: 13 residues. The V and J ends lost 4 bases and 2 bases respectively, with 10 bases between them. Germline V lookup: CDR1 SGDLS, CDR2 YYNGEE. CDR3 sequence: CASSSDHTYEQYF. The CDR3 DNA follows: TGTGCCAGCAGCTCGGACCACACCTACGAGCAGTACTTC.

For this clonotype: Possible read error: a much larger clone is one base away. Since no conserved phenylalanine or tryptophan closes the CDR3, a read error is the likely cause. This chain links TRBV27 with TRBJ2-7; D might be TRBD1 (6 bases). Germline V lookup: CDR1 MNHEY, CDR2 SMNVEV (reference sequence). CDR3 length: 14 amino acids. V lost 4 bases and J lost 2, with 12 bases in between. DNA for the CDR3: TGTGCCAGCAGTTCATCCAGGGGCCCCTACGAGCAGTACTAC. This encodes CASSSSRGPYEQYY.

At least ten counts were recorded for this clonotype. The CDR3 reads CASSYRQGYYGYTF. The CDR3 DNA is TGTGCCAGCAGTTACCGACAGGGATACTATGGCTACACCTTC. V gene TRBV6-5 combines with J gene TRBJ1-2; 7 nucleotides match TRBD1. The CDR3 extends over 14 amino acids. Unmatched junction bases numbered 3, after V lost 2 bases and J lost 3 bases. Germline V gene lookup returns CDR1 MNHEY and CDR2 SVGAGI.

This chain uses TRBV7-8 with TRBJ1-5; D unclear. The V and J ends lost 2 bases and 4 bases respectively, with 6 bases between them. This CDR3 spans 13 amino acids. Germline V gene sequence: CDR1 SGHVS, CDR2 FQNEAQ. CDR3 sequence reads: CASSLKVNQPQHF. The DNA for the CDR3 is TGTGCCAGCAGCTTAAAGGTTAATCAGCCCCAGCATTTT. The full variable domain, rest sourced from reference TRBV7-8 and TRBJ1-5, is GAGVSQSPRYKVAKRGQDVALRCDPISGHVSLFWYQQALGQGPEFLTYFQNEAQLDKSGLPSDRFFAERPEGSVSTLKIQRTQQEDSAVYLCASSLKVNQPQHFGDGTRLSIL.